The 26 T cell receptor beta chains given below trace back to one sample, sequenced in a study of blood T cell repertoires in COVID-19. Generated by immunoSEQ multiplex PCR, the TCRdb table keeps only in-frame clones and is missing some. Of under 70,000 clones listed, about nine tenths were seen once; the top ten hold 5.5% to 7%. Sample: peripheral blood. The receptors come from a woman in her 70s with acute or convalescent COVID-19.

The rearrangement joins TRBV10-3 to TRBJ1-6; 8 bases agree with TRBD1. In germline, CDR1 is ENHRY, CDR2 SYGVKD. V dropped 0 bases and J dropped 9; count of bases not matched to a gene: 4. The CDR3 is 15 residues long. This CDR3 reads CAISESGQGASPLHF. The CDR3 bases are TGTGCCATCAGTGAGTCCGGGCAGGGGGCTTCACCCCTCCACTTT.

This clone was observed a few times. The genes are TRBV6-1 and TRBJ2-5; D possibly corresponds to TRBD1 (6 bases). Trimming cost V 4 bases and J 5 bases, with 20 bases left between them. Germline assignment: CDR1 MNHNS and CDR2 SASEGT. The CDR3 is 16 amino acids. The chain's CDR3 is CASSGTQGLARETQYF. DNA of the CDR3: TGTGCCAGCAGTGGGACTCAGGGGCTAGCCAGGGAGACCCAGTACTTC.

The V gene is TRBV27, the J gene TRBJ1-2; D is possibly TRBD1 (6 bases). Per germline, CDR1 MNHEY and CDR2 SMNVEV (reference sequence). Trimming took off 6 bases at V and 8 bases at J, with 28 bases between the two ends. The CDR3 is made up of 17 amino acids. The CDR3 sequence is CASSPLPFRTALWGYTF. CDR3 DNA sequence: TGTGCCAGCAGCCCCCTTCCTTTCAGGACAGCCCTCTGGGGCTACACCTTC.

This rearrangement joins TRBV5-4 to TRBJ2-7; possible D gene TRBD1, 6 bases. Germline loops: CDR1 SGHNT, CDR2 YYREEE (reference sequence). The V end lost 0 bases, the J end lost 5 bases, and 12 bases lay between the germline ends. The CDR3 has 14 residues. The CDR3 here is CASSLGAGEDEQYF. In DNA, the CDR3 is TGTGCCAGCAGCTTGGGGGCAGGGGAAGACGAGCAGTACTTC. The full variable domain, in which reference TRBV5-4 and TRBJ2-7 provide the parts outside the CDR3, is ETGVTQSPTHLIKTRGQQVTLRCSSQSGHNTVSWYQQALGQGPQFIFQYYREEENGRGNFPPRFSGLQFPNYSSELNVNALELDDSALYLCASSLGAGEDEQYFGPGTRLTVT.

The chain links TRBV28 to TRBJ2-7; 8 positions agree with TRBD2. Unmatched junction bases numbered 7, after V lost 10 bases and J lost 2 bases. This CDR3 contains 13 residues. Germline CDR1 and CDR2: MDHEN and SYDVKM. CDR3 in amino acids: CAILSGDTYEQYF. CDR3 bases: TGTGCCATCCTTAGCGGGGATACCTACGAGCAGTACTTC.

The chain has TRBV7-9 and TRBJ2-5; D ambiguous. V was cut by 1 base and J by 0 bases, with 9 bases left in between. There are 15 residues in the CDR3. CDR1 is SEHNR, CDR2 FQNEAQ, per germline (reference sequence). DNA of the CDR3: TGTGCCAGCAGCTTAGTGGCGGCGTACCAAGAGACCCAGTACTTC. Translating gives CASSLVAAYQETQYF.

The rearrangement uses TRBV10-2 and TRBJ1-1, with no clear D. CDR3 length: 16 residues. Germline V lookup: CDR1 WSHSY, CDR2 SAAADI. The ends were cut back, 5 bases at V and 0 bases at J, with 16 bases in the middle. CDR3: CASSKRRAGMNTEAFF. In DNA form, the CDR3 reads TGCGCCAGCAGTAAAAGGAGAGCGGGCATGAACACTGAAGCTTTCTTT.

The chain couples TRBV28 to TRBJ1-5; D call uncertain. Germline lookup yields CDR1 MDHEN and CDR2 SYDVKM. This CDR3 region has 13 residues. V was shortened by 3 bases and J by 4 bases, with 7 bases between the two germline ends. DNA of the CDR3: TGTGCCAGCAGTTTTTCGGGGAATCAGCCCCAGCATTTT. Its protein is CASSFSGNQPQHF.

The rearrangement uses TRBV30 and TRBJ1-2; 7 bases map to TRBD1. The CDR3 extends over 13 amino acids. Germline CDR1 reads GTSNPN; CDR2 reads SVGIG (reference sequence). V was pared by 2 bases and J by 8 bases, with 8 bases of the junction left unmatched. In DNA form, the CDR3 reads TGTGCCTGGAGTCAGGGGGTCGGTGGAGGCTACACCTTC. This encodes CAWSQGVGGGYTF.

This clone was counted only a few times. V usage is TRBV7-9 and J usage is TRBJ1-2; 7 nucleotides line up with TRBD1. Germline V gives CDR1 SEHNR, CDR2 FQNEAQ (reference sequence). The CDR3 is 15 residues long. Trimming removed 4 bases from V and 8 bases from J; junction bases left unmatched: 13. CDR3 bases: TGTGCCAGCAGCTCACTAGGGGCAGGGGGAGGCGGCTACACCTTC. Amino acid sequence: CASSSLGAGGGGYTF.

A note on this clone: An end of the junction differs from the germline gene, which may be a read error. This rearrangement joins TRBV11-2 to TRBJ1-6; 7 bases fit TRBD1. The CDR3 is made up of 14 amino acids. Looked up from germline, CDR1 is SGHAT and CDR2 is FQNNGV. CDR3 nucleotides: TGTGTCAGCAGCGTCAGACAGGGATCCTCACCCCTCCACTTT. It specifies CVSSVRQGSSPLHF.

V is TRBV28 and J is TRBJ1-1; 10 nucleotides agree with TRBD1. With V trimmed by 4 bases and J by 5 bases, 7 bases remained unmatched. Germline V gene sequence: CDR1 MDHEN, CDR2 SYDVKM. The CDR3 runs 15 residues. The CDR3: CASSSTGGFGTEAFF. CDR3 DNA: TGTGCCAGCAGTTCGACAGGGGGCTTTGGGACTGAAGCTTTCTTT. Full variable domain (rest looked up from reference TRBV28 and TRBJ1-1): DVKVTQSSRYLVKRTGEKVFLECVQDMDHENMFWYRQDPGLGLRLIYFSYDVKMKEKGDIPEGYSVSREKKERFSLILESASTNQTSMYLCASSSTGGFGTEAFFGQGTRLTVV.

CDR3 in amino acids: CAWSATRGDTEAFF. The CDR3 coding sequence is TGTGCCTGGAGTGCGACCCGAGGTGACACTGAAGCTTTCTTT. The rearrangement joins TRBV30 to TRBJ1-1; no reliable D call. The CDR3 sequence is 14 residues long. CDR1 GTSNPN and CDR2 SVGIG come from the germline V gene (reference sequence). The V end lost 1 base, the J end lost 3 bases, and 12 bases lay between the germline ends.

V usage is TRBV28 and J usage is TRBJ1-2; the D is unclear. V was shortened by 3 bases and J by 5 bases, with 10 bases between the two germline ends. The CDR3 runs to 13 residues. Germline loops: CDR1 MDHEN, CDR2 SYDVKM. The CDR3 reads CASSLESGYGYTF. The CDR3 DNA reads as TGTGCCAGCAGTTTGGAGAGTGGGTATGGCTACACCTTC.

The chain has TRBV7-3 and TRBJ2-1; 7 bases align to TRBD1. V was clipped by 5 bases and J by 6 bases; unmatched bases: 10. This CDR3 contains 15 residues. Germline CDR1 SGHTA, CDR2 FQGTGA. In DNA form, the CDR3 reads TGTGCCAGCAGCCACAGGGGAGAATACGTCAATGAGCAGTTCTTC. This sequence encodes CASSHRGEYVNEQFF.

The V gene is TRBV2, the J gene TRBJ1-2; the match to TRBD1 covers 10 bases. The CDR3 sequence is 14 residues long. The V gene's germline CDR1 is SNHLY and CDR2 FYNNEI. V was pared by 6 bases and J by 2 bases, with 3 bases of the junction left unmatched. CDR3 sequence reads: CASSLGQGNYGYTF. DNA for the CDR3: TGTGCCAGCAGCCTGGGACAGGGGAACTATGGCTACACCTTC. The variable domain in full, with the rest retrieved from reference TRBV2 and TRBJ1-2, is EPEVTQTPSHQVTQMGQEVILRCVPISNHLYFYWYRQILGQKVEFLVSFYNNEISEKSEIFDDQFSVERPDGSNFTLKIRSTKLEDSAMYFCASSLGQGNYGYTFGSGTRLTVV.

The chain has TRBV10-3 and TRBJ1-6; 8 nucleotides align to TRBD1. The V segment lost 0 bases and the J segment 9 bases; nucleotides outside the gene matches: 4. Germline CDR1 and CDR2: ENHRY and SYGVKD. The CDR3 spans 15 residues. The CDR3 loop reads CAISESDRDSSPLHF. The CDR3 coding sequence is TGTGCCATCAGTGAGTCGGACAGGGATAGTTCACCCCTCCACTTT.

The chain couples TRBV7-9 to TRBJ1-1, with 8 bases lining up with TRBD1. After removal of 5 bases from V and 0 bases from J, the junction contained 5 bases not matched to a gene. The CDR3 covers 15 residues. Per germline, CDR1 SEHNR and CDR2 FQNEAQ (reference sequence). CDR3 nucleotide sequence: TGTGCCAGCAGCCGGACAGGGATGGTGAACACTGAAGCTTTCTTT. This gives the protein CASSRTGMVNTEAFF. Supplemented by reference TRBV7-9 and TRBJ1-1, the full variable domain reads DTGVSQNPRHKITKRGQNVTFRCDPISEHNRLYWYRQTLGQGPEFLTYFQNEAQLEKSRLLSDRFSAERPKGSFSTLEIQRTEQGDSAMYLCASSRTGMVNTEAFFGQGTRLTVV.

V and J are TRBV27 and TRBJ1-5, with D unclear. Germline assignment: CDR1 MNHEY and CDR2 SMNVEV (reference sequence). CDR3 size: 13 residues. Trimming removed 3 bases at V and 1 base at J, with 4 bases between. The CDR3 nucleotides are TGTGCCAGCAGTTTCAGGAGCAATCAGCCCCAGCATTTT. Encoded protein: CASSFRSNQPQHF.

This clone is a singleton in its sample. The chain combines TRBV6-5 with TRBJ1-2; D may be TRBD1 (6 bases). Trimming pared 7 bases from V and 4 bases from J, leaving 10 bases between. CDR1 and CDR2 (germline): MNHEY, SVGAGI. The CDR3 runs to 12 residues. CDR3 DNA sequence: TGTGCCAGCACAGGGGTTGGCTATGGCTACACCTTC. This codes for CASTGVGYGYTF.

V and J are TRBV18 and TRBJ1-6; 9 bases match TRBD1. The CDR3 runs 14 residues. From germline, CDR1 is KGHSH and CDR2 LQKENI. With 2 bases clipped from V and 9 bases from J, the junction kept 2 bases outside the gene matches. The CDR3 reads CASSPGQGSSPLHF. The CDR3, as DNA: TGTGCCAGCTCACCAGGACAGGGGTCTTCACCCCTCCACTTT.

This chain uses TRBV30 with TRBJ1-4; unclear D gene. V was trimmed by 1 base and J by 8 bases, leaving 11 bases between them. The germline gives CDR1 GTSNPN, CDR2 SVGIG (reference sequence). CDR3 length: 13 amino acids. The CDR3 here is CAWSAGISEKLFF. CDR3 DNA sequence: TGTGCCTGGAGTGCGGGGATTTCGGAAAAACTGTTTTTT. Full variable domain (missing parts from reference TRBV30 and TRBJ1-4): SQTIHQWPATLVQPVGSPLSLECTVEGTSNPNLYWYRQAAGRGLQLLFYSVGIGQISSEVPQNLSASRPQDRQFILSSKKLLLSDSGFYLCAWSAGISEKLFFGSGTQLSVL.

The rearrangement uses TRBV6-5 and TRBJ1-1, with D uncertain. CDR3 length: 11 residues. CDR1 and CDR2 (germline): MNHEY, SVGAGI. V was shortened by 9 bases and J by 10 bases, with 15 bases between the two germline ends. The CDR3 DNA sequence: TGTGCCAGTCGGGAACGAGTAGCAGCTTTCTTT. Translating it yields CASRERVAAFF.

The gene calls are TRBV2 and TRBJ1-4; no reliable D call. CDR3 length: 15 residues. From germline, CDR1 is SNHLY and CDR2 FYNNEI. Trimming pared 11 bases from V and 0 bases from J, leaving 16 bases between. CDR3 nucleotide sequence: TGTGCCGGGAGGGAGCGAGTTGCAACTAATGAAAAACTGTTTTTT. Translating it yields CAGRERVATNEKLFF.

The J gene is TRBJ1-1, the V gene TRBV29-1; 7 positions agree with TRBD1. CDR1 is SQVTM, CDR2 ANQGSEA, per germline. V shed 3 bases and J 7 bases; nucleotides not matched to a gene: 5. The CDR3 loop spans 12 amino acids. CDR3 region: CSVDRGPGEAFF. The CDR3 coding sequence is TGCAGCGTTGATAGGGGGCCGGGTGAAGCTTTCTTT.

Regarding this clone: The same CDR3 also results from other DNA sequences found in this sample. The chain couples TRBV18 to TRBJ1-1, with TRBD1 matching 7 bases. CDR1 and CDR2 from the germline V gene are KGHSH and LQKENI. V shed 3 bases, J shed 0 bases, and the junction held 1 base outside the gene matches. CDR3 length equals 14 residues. The CDR3 DNA sequence: TGTGCCAGCTCACCGGACAGGCTGAACACTGAAGCTTTCTTT. Translating gives CASSPDRLNTEAFF.